The clone carrying this T cell receptor (beta chain) appeared once. Its target is not known. The record originates from a study of CD8 T cells in ankylosing spondylitis. Overall study results and limits: Within matched ankylosing spondylitis synovial fluid, disease-linked clones were reportedly significantly enriched. One TCR beta motif, made up of roughly 8 highly homologous variants, appeared characteristic of ankylosing spondylitis blood. Disease-linked clones had a CD8+ phenotype and relatively low frequency in peripheral blood.

The authors made TCR beta libraries by quantitative 5'-RACE with molecular barcodes. MiXCR was run by TCRdb on the 5' RACE reads, yielding one entry per CDR3 protein. This table holds about 150,000 distinct CDR3 sequences, 40% to 50% found once. The length of the CDR3 is 15 residues. Trimming cost V 5 bases and J 2 bases, with 14 bases left between them. The TCR originated in a male donor with ankylosing spondylitis. Sequencing used synovial fluid, either unsorted or a sorted T cell fraction (not recorded which). V gene TRBV12-3 or TRBV12-4 combines with J gene TRBJ2-3, with unresolved D. DNA for the CDR3: TGTGCCAGCAGTCCCTGGACCGGAGCCACAGATACGCAGTATTTT. Its translation: CASSPWTGATDTQYF.